Listed below are T cell receptor beta chains from one sample, sequenced in a study of T cell responses to AZD1222 COVID-19 vaccine. The table came from immunoSEQ multiplex PCR; TCRdb's copy has only in-frame clones and leaves some out. The profile shows 150,000 to 200,000 clones, over 90% of them singletons. Material: peripheral blood, obtained on day 0 of AZD1222 vaccination. The receptor set was obtained from an adult in good health. Both conserved end residues are part of each CDR3. D genes are given only for firm matches. Only part of the rows carry a size: once, few, many, or a class if the clone is expanded.

D: -; J: TRBJ1-4; size: -; V: TRBV30; CDR3: CALQEGGWGEKLFF; DNA: TGTGCCCTGCAGGAGGGGGGCTGGGGCGAAAAACTGTTTTTT
D: -; J: TRBJ2-1; size: -; V: TRBV10-1; CDR3: CASSESGHKPIF; DNA: TGCGCCAGCAGTGAGTCGGGCCATAAGCCCATCTTC
D: TRBD1; J: TRBJ1-2; size: -; V: TRBV6-2/TRBV6-3; CDR3: CASSYHRGNLNYGYTF; DNA: TGTGCCAGCAGTTACCACAGGGGGAATCTAAACTATGGCTACACCTTC
D: -; J: TRBJ1-3; size: -; V: TRBV5-1; CDR3: CASSSFPSGNTIYF; DNA: TGCGCCAGCAGCTCGTTCCCATCTGGAAACACCATATATTTT
D: -; J: TRBJ1-3; size: -; V: TRBV14; CDR3: CASSQTVVRNTIYF; DNA: TGTGCCAGCAGCCAAACAGTAGTTAGAAACACCATATATTTT
D: -; J: TRBJ1-2; size: -; V: TRBV19; CDR3: CASSIASVMQDYTF; DNA: TGTGCCAGTAGTATTGCCAGTGTCATGCAAGACTACACCTTC
D: TRBD1; J: TRBJ1-3; size: -; V: TRBV3-1/TRBV3-2; CDR3: CASSGTDRGRNTIYF; DNA: TGTGCCAGCAGCGGAACCGACAGGGGGAGGAACACCATATATTTT
D: -; J: TRBJ1-2; size: -; V: TRBV6-5; CDR3: CASSYSMAASYGYTF; DNA: TGTGCCAGCAGTTACTCGATGGCAGCATCCTATGGCTACACCTTC
D: TRBD2; J: TRBJ2-1; size: once; V: TRBV2; CDR3: CASSARAGGNEQFF; DNA: TGTGCCAGCAGTGCCCGGGCGGGGGGGAATGAGCAGTTCTTC
D: TRBD2; J: TRBJ2-7; size: -; V: TRBV3-1/TRBV3-2; CDR3: CASSQGGGSYEQYF; DNA: TGTGCCAGCAGCCAAGGCGGGGGCTCCTACGAGCAGTACTTC
D: -; J: TRBJ2-1; size: -; V: TRBV19; CDR3: CASSFNRRDNNEQFF; DNA: TGTGCCAGTAGTTTTAACCGGCGGGATAACAATGAGCAGTTCTTC
D: -; J: TRBJ1-2; size: -; V: TRBV14; CDR3: CASSQGIYGYTF; DNA: TGTGCCAGCAGCCAGGGGATCTATGGCTACACCTTC
D: TRBD2; J: TRBJ2-1; size: -; V: TRBV27; CDR3: CASSLAGYSYNEQFF; DNA: TGTGCCAGCAGTCTAGCGGGGTACTCCTACAATGAGCAGTTCTTC
D: -; J: TRBJ2-3; size: -; V: TRBV5-4; CDR3: CASSSGLFRDTQYF; DNA: TGTGCCAGCAGCTCTGGACTATTTAGAGATACGCAGTATTTT
D: -; J: TRBJ2-5; size: few; V: TRBV11-3; CDR3: CASRREQETQYF; DNA: TGTGCCAGCCGACGGGAGCAAGAGACCCAGTACTTC
D: -; J: TRBJ1-5; size: -; V: TRBV10-3; CDR3: CAISEGGQPQHF; DNA: TGTGCCATCAGTGAAGGTGGCCAGCCCCAGCATTTT
D: TRBD2; J: TRBJ2-1; size: -; V: TRBV7-6; CDR3: CASSPGPGTTNEQFF; DNA: TGTGCCAGCAGCCCGGGACCCGGGACTACCAATGAGCAGTTCTTC
D: TRBD1; J: TRBJ2-1; size: -; V: TRBV19; CDR3: CASSQQGVVYNEQFF; DNA: TGTGCCAGTAGTCAACAGGGGGTGGTTTACAATGAGCAGTTCTTC
D: -; J: TRBJ1-1; size: once; V: TRBV18; CDR3: CASSPGQKNTEAFF; DNA: TGTGCCAGCTCACCGGGCCAAAAGAACACTGAAGCTTTCTTT
D: -; J: TRBJ1-6; size: -; V: TRBV5-1; CDR3: CASSLDRLANSPLHF; DNA: TGCGCCAGCAGCTTGGACCGCCTAGCCAATTCACCCCTCCACTTT
D: -; J: TRBJ1-3; size: -; V: TRBV5-1; CDR3: CASSSGSAGNTIYF; DNA: TGCGCCAGCAGCTCAGGCTCCGCCGGGAACACCATATATTTT
D: -; J: TRBJ1-2; size: -; V: TRBV29-1; CDR3: CSVDGGNYGYTF; DNA: TGCAGCGTTGACGGAGGGAACTATGGCTACACCTTC
D: -; J: TRBJ2-2; size: -; V: TRBV15; CDR3: CATRAHTGELFF; DNA: TGTGCCACGAGGGCCCACACCGGGGAGCTGTTTTTT
D: -; J: TRBJ2-7; size: once; V: TRBV5-8; CDR3: CASSKTRYEQYF; DNA: TGTGCCAGCAGCAAGACTAGGTACGAGCAGTACTTC
D: -; J: TRBJ1-1; size: -; V: TRBV6-5; CDR3: CASSYSVDGDTEAFF; DNA: TGTGCCAGCAGTTACTCGGTCGATGGGGACACTGAAGCTTTCTTT
D: -; J: TRBJ2-1; size: -; V: TRBV20-1; CDR3: CSASRAFSSYNEQFF; DNA: TGCAGTGCTAGTCGAGCTTTCAGCTCCTACAATGAGCAGTTCTTC
D: -; J: TRBJ2-7; size: -; V: TRBV10-3; CDR3: CAISLAPLGYEQYF; DNA: TGTGCCATCAGCCTAGCTCCCCTAGGCTACGAGCAGTACTTC
D: TRBD1; J: TRBJ1-6; size: -; V: TRBV6-6; CDR3: CASRTGQNSPLHF; DNA: TGTGCCAGCAGGACAGGGCAGAATTCACCCCTCCACTTT
D: -; J: TRBJ1-1; size: -; V: TRBV7-9; CDR3: CASWIGSLNTEAFF; DNA: TGTGCCAGCTGGATCGGCAGCTTGAACACTGAAGCTTTCTTT
D: -; J: TRBJ2-7; size: -; V: TRBV10-1; CDR3: CASSRDHAPDGQYF; DNA: TGCGCCAGCAGCCGGGACCATGCTCCCGACGGGCAGTACTTC
D: -; J: TRBJ2-3; size: -; V: TRBV28; CDR3: CASSFVGTDTQYF; DNA: TGTGCCAGCAGTTTTGTCGGCACAGATACGCAGTATTTT
D: TRBD1; J: TRBJ1-1; size: -; V: TRBV11-2; CDR3: CASRRTGIELTEAFF; DNA: TGTGCCAGCAGGAGGACAGGGATAGAGTTGACTGAAGCTTTCTTT
D: TRBD2; J: TRBJ2-3; size: -; V: TRBV5-1; CDR3: CASSFGTSVSTDTQYF; DNA: TGCGCCAGCAGCTTCGGGACTAGCGTTTCCACAGATACGCAGTATTTT
D: -; J: TRBJ2-3; size: -; V: TRBV29-1; CDR3: CSVVFLATSTDTQYF; DNA: TGCAGCGTTGTCTTTTTAGCGACTAGCACAGATACGCAGTATTTT
D: TRBD1; J: TRBJ1-2; size: -; V: TRBV6-5; CDR3: CASSYSSGGDGYTF; DNA: TGTGCCAGCAGTTACTCCTCAGGGGGCGATGGCTACACCTTC
D: -; J: TRBJ2-1; size: -; V: TRBV7-9; CDR3: CASSLGVLPNEQFF; DNA: TGTGCCAGCAGCTTAGGAGTCCTTCCCAATGAGCAGTTCTTC
D: -; J: TRBJ1-4; size: -; V: TRBV7-9; CDR3: CASSLGGVTNEKLFF; DNA: TGTGCCAGCAGCTTAGGCGGGGTGACTAATGAAAAACTGTTTTTT
D: TRBD2; J: TRBJ2-1; size: -; V: TRBV24-1; CDR3: CATSIAGYNEQFF; DNA: TGTGCCACCAGTATAGCGGGCTACAATGAGCAGTTCTTC
D: TRBD1; J: TRBJ1-1; size: -; V: TRBV18; CDR3: CASSPDRGWGEAFF; DNA: TGTGCCAGCTCACCAGACAGGGGTTGGGGTGAAGCTTTCTTT
D: -; J: TRBJ2-2; size: -; V: TRBV29-1; CDR3: CSVVSWERDNTGELFF; DNA: TGCAGCGTTGTGAGTTGGGAACGGGATAACACCGGGGAGCTGTTTTTT
D: TRBD1; J: TRBJ1-1; size: once; V: TRBV20-1; CDR3: CSASSAGGNTEAFF; DNA: TGCAGTGCTAGTTCCGCAGGGGGGAACACTGAAGCTTTCTTT
D: -; J: TRBJ1-3; size: -; V: TRBV5-1; CDR3: CASSLDSGNTIYF; DNA: TGCGCCAGCAGCTTAGACTCTGGAAACACCATATATTTT
D: -; J: TRBJ1-5; size: -; V: TRBV11-2; CDR3: CASSLTGDQPQHF; DNA: TGTGCCAGCAGCTTAACAGGAGACCAGCCCCAGCATTTT